One and the same sample provided the 5 T cell receptor beta chains below, sequenced in a study of T cell repertoires in cytomegalovirus infection. Their antigens remain unidentified. From the reads, TCRdb called clonotypes with MiXCR, one entry per CDR3 protein. The table records 650,000 to 850,000 distinct CDR3 sequences, 25% to 35% of them present only once. Sample: cultured CD8+ T cells from PBMCs, taken from culture after CMV antigen stimulation. Every receptor here comes from a human donor in good health (CMV status not recorded). Some clones in this sample may be carry-over from other donors' samples.

On this clonotype itself: One junction end does not reproduce the germline sequence, and a read error may be involved. V is TRBV7-6 and J is TRBJ2-1; D call uncertain. In germline, CDR1 is SGHVS, CDR2 FNYEAQ. The CDR3 extends over 15 amino acids. CDR3 residues: CANSLIVSLHNEQFF. CDR3 nucleotide sequence: TGTGCCAACAGCTTAATAGTGTCTCTACACAATGAGCAGTTCTTC.

V and J are TRBV29-1 and TRBJ2-5; no definite D call. The length of the CDR3 is 12 residues. In germline, CDR1 is SQVTM, CDR2 ANQGSEA. V lost 1 base, J lost 2 bases, and 5 bases lay in between. CDR3 in DNA: TGCAGCGTTGAAGGGAGACAAGAGACCCAGTACTTC. Protein sequence: CSVEGRQETQYF.

As for this clonotype: A single base separates this from a much larger clone, so it may be a read error. The chain has TRBV7-4 and TRBJ1-1; TRBD1 might be the D (5 bases). The germline V gene has CDR1 SGHVT and CDR2 SQSDAQ. This CDR3 has 14 amino acids. The CDR3 here is CVSSFDRPNTEAFF. CDR3 in DNA: TGTGTCAGCAGCTTCGACAGACCGAACACTGAAGCTTTCTTT. Supplemented by reference TRBV7-4 and TRBJ1-1, the full variable domain reads GAGVSQSPRYKVAKRGRDVALRCDSISGHVTLYWYRQTLGQGSEVLTYSQSDAQRDKSGRPSGRFSAERPERSVSTLKIQRTEQGDSAVYLCVSSFDRPNTEAFFGQGTRLTVV.

The chain has TRBV19 and TRBJ2-1, with 8 bases identical to TRBD2. CDR1 is LNHDA and CDR2 is SQIVND in the germline V gene (reference sequence). This CDR3 contains 16 residues. V lost 5 bases, J lost 9 bases, and 15 bases stayed unmatched. The CDR3 protein is CASSPHFGGAKGEQFF. CDR3 in DNA: TGTGCCAGTAGTCCCCACTTCGGGGGGGCCAAAGGTGAGCAGTTCTTC.

The V call is TRBV5-1, the J call TRBJ1-1, with D possibly TRBD1 on 6 matching bases. Trimming stripped 0 bases from V and 1 base from J, with 13 bases between. The CDR3 sequence is 16 residues long. CDR1 is SGHRS, CDR2 YFSETQ, per germline. CDR3 bases: TGCGCCAGCAGCTTGGCCATCGCAGGGGCGAACACTGAAGCTTTCTTT. Protein product: CASSLAIAGANTEAFF.